This T cell receptor (beta chain) came from a study of OX40 agonist ivuxolimab in advanced cancers. Across the study: Anti-PD-1, anti-PD-L1 or anti-CTLA-4 therapy given earlier was allowed, and around 40% had some. General study results and limits: Antigens targeted by the expanded peripheral T cells were not determined.

TCRdb's table, derived via immunoSEQ multiplex PCR, lists solely in-frame clones and lacks some. The table has approximately 49,000 clones, 70% to 85% seen once. Points on this clone: Its cognate antigen is unknown.

The length of the CDR3 is 13 residues. V gave up 7 bases and J gave up 6 bases, with 14 bases separating them. The germline CDR1 and CDR2 sequences are WSHSY and SAAADI. The chain uses TRBV10-2 and TRBJ2-3; D perhaps matches TRBD2 (5 bases). Sequenced material: CD4+ or CD8+ T cells sorted from blood, taken in a trial of the OX40 agonist ivuxolimab. This TCR was sampled from an adult with an advanced solid tumor such as melanoma, head and neck, liver or kidney cancer. CDR3 coding DNA: TGCGCCAGCAAGGAGCTAGCCGCCGATACGCAGTATTTT. Protein: CASKELAADTQYF.